This TCR beta chain was sequenced during a study of blood T cell repertoires in COVID-19. Study at large: The study drew acute and convalescent COVID-19 samples from the United States, Italy and Spain. From T cells, B-cell-depleted T cells, or PBMCs came the material, which was cDNA or gDNA.

Between the trimmed V and J ends, which lost 5 bases and 2 bases, there was a span of 16 bases. Germline V lookup: CDR1 WSHSY, CDR2 SAAADI. The CDR3 consists of 16 residues. Per the study methods: Reference gene primer amplification gave estimated nucleated cell counts. The protocol was immunoSEQ multiplex PCR, while the TCRdb copy is restricted to in-frame clones and leaves out a portion. The V and J calls and the clone size are those of that table, but D and trimming were determined from the DNA. The repertoire includes roughly 150,000 clones, approximately 83% of them detected once, and roughly 2% sits in the top ten.

The sequencing sample was made of peripheral blood. The chain carries TRBV10-2 and TRBJ1-5, with D possibly being TRBD1 (6 bases). The sequence came from a woman over 75 with acute or convalescent COVID-19. This chain's CDR3 is CASSTQGNFGNQPQHF. Written as DNA, the CDR3 is TGCGCCAGCAGTACACAGGGTAATTTCGGCAATCAGCCCCAGCATTTT.